These 15 T cell receptor beta chains share one sample of origin, sequenced in a study of T cell responses to AZD1222 COVID-19 vaccine. Clones were sequenced by immunoSEQ multiplex PCR, and TCRdb holds only the in-frame ones, with some missing. The table has about 130,000 clones, over 90% seen once; the top ten hold around 7%. This specimen was peripheral blood, taken on day 0 of AZD1222 vaccination. The receptors here all came from an adult in good health.

The V gene is TRBV25-1, the J gene TRBJ1-5; 9 bases fit TRBD1. V lost 8 bases to trimming and J lost 9 bases; unmatched junction nucleotides: 8. From germline, CDR1 is MGHDK and CDR2 SYGVNS. The CDR3 has 13 amino acids. In DNA, the CDR3 is TGTGCCAGCGGGACAGGGATGACAGGGCCCCAGCATTTT. It specifies CASGTGMTGPQHF.

This chain links TRBV7-9 with TRBJ2-2; 8 nucleotides agree with TRBD2. V shed 7 bases and J 4 bases; nucleotides not matched to a gene: 8. The CDR3 is 15 residues long. Germline loops: CDR1 SEHNR, CDR2 FQNEAQ (reference sequence). The CDR3, as DNA: TGTGCCAGCAACCCGGGGGGGGCTTCCACCGGGGAGCTGTTTTTT. Residues: CASNPGGASTGELFF.

V gene TRBV19 combines with J gene TRBJ1-6; D gene unclear. The ends were cut back, 3 bases at V and 8 bases at J, with 17 bases in the middle. CDR3 length equals 16 residues. Germline values: CDR1 LNHDA, CDR2 SQIVND (reference sequence). The CDR3 is CASSIGGWGLDSPLHF. CDR3 DNA sequence: TGTGCCAGTAGTATTGGCGGTTGGGGATTGGATTCACCCCTCCACTTT. Full variable domain (rest looked up from reference TRBV19 and TRBJ1-6): DGGITQSPKYLFRKEGQNVTLSCEQNLNHDAMYWYRQDPGQGLRLIYYSQIVNDFQKGDIAEGYSVSREKKESFPLTVTSAQKNPTAFYLCASSIGGWGLDSPLHFGNGTRLTVT.

This rearrangement joins TRBV6-5 to TRBJ1-1, with D unresolved. Germline CDR1 MNHEY, CDR2 SVGAGI. V shed 7 bases and J shed 1 base, with 10 bases lying between them. The CDR3 is 13 amino acids. The CDR3 region is CASISRANTEAFF. In DNA form, the CDR3 reads TGTGCCAGCATTTCCCGGGCGAACACTGAAGCTTTCTTT.

The V call is TRBV21-1, the J call TRBJ2-3; the table assigns TRBD2, which was not confirmed against the DNA. TRBV21-1 is flagged as a pseudogene. The CDR3 is 18 residues long. CDR3 region: CASSKELVAPVFTDTQYF. The CDR3 DNA follows: TGTGCCAGCAGCAAGGAACTGGTAGCTCCAGTTTTCACAGATACGCAGTATTTT.

J is TRBJ2-1 and V is TRBV5-6; D not certain. The V and J ends lost 3 bases and 9 bases respectively, with 13 bases between them. Germline V gives CDR1 SGHDT, CDR2 YYEEEE. The CDR3 length is 13 residues. CDR3 nucleotides: TGTGCCAGCAGCTCCGGGCCCCTCGGTGAGCAGTTCTTC. The encoded protein is CASSSGPLGEQFF.

The V call is TRBV18, the J call TRBJ2-3; 12 bases align to TRBD2. After removal of 4 bases from V and 5 bases from J, the junction contained 7 bases not matched to a gene. This CDR3 comprises 16 residues. Germline V lookup: CDR1 KGHSH, CDR2 LQKENI. CDR3 sequence: CASSREPGLAGDTQYF. CDR3 sequence (DNA): TGTGCCAGCTCACGCGAACCGGGACTAGCGGGAGATACGCAGTATTTT.

The chain links TRBV11-2 to TRBJ1-1; tentative D call: TRBD1 (5 bases). The CDR3 has 15 amino acids. In germline, CDR1 is SGHAT, CDR2 FQNNGV. The ends were cut back, 2 bases at V and 1 base at J, with 11 bases in the middle. The CDR3 DNA sequence: TGTGCCAGCAGCTTAAGTACGGGGCCGAACACTGAAGCTTTCTTT. It yields the protein CASSLSTGPNTEAFF.

As regards this clone: The same CDR3 can be traced to other DNA sequences in this sample. The J gene is TRBJ2-1, the V gene TRBV18; D is unresolved. The CDR3 contains 13 residues. V lost 3 bases and J lost 0, with 3 bases in between. Germline lookup yields CDR1 KGHSH and CDR2 LQKENI. The CDR3, as DNA: TGTGCCAGCTCACCTGACTCCTACAATGAGCAGTTCTTC. It codes for CASSPDSYNEQFF.

V and J are TRBV7-9 and TRBJ2-5; 7 bases are a match to TRBD2. The CDR3 extends over 14 amino acids. CDR1 is SEHNR, CDR2 FQNEAQ, per germline (reference sequence). Losses at the gene ends were 3 bases for V and 4 bases for J; bases not matched to a gene: 5. DNA of the CDR3: TGTGCCAGCAGCTTTGTAGCGGGCGGAGAGACCCAGTACTTC. Translation: CASSFVAGGETQYF.

The V gene is TRBV11-3, the J gene TRBJ2-7; 7 bases align to TRBD1. V was clipped by 1 base and J by 4 bases; unmatched bases: 10. CDR3 length: 16 amino acids. CDR1 and CDR2 (germline): SGHNT, YENEEA. CDR3 loop: CASSLGSWTGGYEQYF. The CDR3 bases are TGTGCCAGCAGCTTAGGGTCTTGGACAGGAGGTTACGAGCAGTACTTC.

V and J are TRBV30 and TRBJ1-2, with unresolved D. Germline CDR1 GTSNPN, CDR2 SVGIG (reference sequence). Trimming cost V 3 bases and J 5 bases, with 16 bases left between them. The CDR3 loop spans 14 amino acids. The CDR3 here is CAWRGYWQTYGYTF. The CDR3 DNA reads TGTGCCTGGAGGGGGTATTGGCAGACTTATGGCTACACCTTC.

The chain joins TRBV2 to TRBJ1-1; no clear D gene. From germline, CDR1 is SNHLY and CDR2 FYNNEI. The CDR3 runs to 13 residues. Deletions cut 11 bases from V and 1 base from J, with 14 bases between. This CDR3 reads CAGERRENTEAFF. The DNA of the CDR3 is TGTGCCGGAGAGAGGCGGGAGAACACTGAAGCTTTCTTT. Based on the CDR3 plus reference TRBV2 and TRBJ1-1, the full variable domain is EPEVTQTPSHQVTQMGQEVILRCVPISNHLYFYWYRQILGQKVEFLVSFYNNEISEKSEIFDDQFSVERPDGSNFTLKIRSTKLEDSAMYFCAGERRENTEAFFGQGTRLTVV.

The rearrangement uses TRBV24-1 and TRBJ2-7; possible D gene TRBD2, 6 bases. CDR1 is KGHDR, CDR2 SFDVKD, per germline. Trimming took 5 bases from V and 2 from J, leaving 15 bases between them. CDR3 length equals 15 residues. CDR3 region: CATSARGTPTYEQYF. The CDR3 nucleotides read TGTGCCACCAGTGCTCGGGGGACGCCGACCTACGAGCAGTACTTC.

This clone was detected only once. This chain connects TRBV19 to TRBJ1-1; D perhaps matches TRBD1 (6 bases). Deletions cut 6 bases from V and 1 base from J, with 12 bases between. Germline V gene lookup returns CDR1 LNHDA and CDR2 SQIVND (reference sequence). The CDR3 length is 14 residues. In nucleotides, the CDR3 is TGTGCCAGTAGCTACAGGGAAGCGAACACTGAAGCTTTCTTT. As protein: CASSYREANTEAFF. The full variable domain, in which reference TRBV19 and TRBJ1-1 provide the parts outside the CDR3, is DGGITQSPKYLFRKEGQNVTLSCEQNLNHDAMYWYRQDPGQGLRLIYYSQIVNDFQKGDIAEGYSVSREKKESFPLTVTSAQKNPTAFYLCASSYREANTEAFFGQGTRLTVV.